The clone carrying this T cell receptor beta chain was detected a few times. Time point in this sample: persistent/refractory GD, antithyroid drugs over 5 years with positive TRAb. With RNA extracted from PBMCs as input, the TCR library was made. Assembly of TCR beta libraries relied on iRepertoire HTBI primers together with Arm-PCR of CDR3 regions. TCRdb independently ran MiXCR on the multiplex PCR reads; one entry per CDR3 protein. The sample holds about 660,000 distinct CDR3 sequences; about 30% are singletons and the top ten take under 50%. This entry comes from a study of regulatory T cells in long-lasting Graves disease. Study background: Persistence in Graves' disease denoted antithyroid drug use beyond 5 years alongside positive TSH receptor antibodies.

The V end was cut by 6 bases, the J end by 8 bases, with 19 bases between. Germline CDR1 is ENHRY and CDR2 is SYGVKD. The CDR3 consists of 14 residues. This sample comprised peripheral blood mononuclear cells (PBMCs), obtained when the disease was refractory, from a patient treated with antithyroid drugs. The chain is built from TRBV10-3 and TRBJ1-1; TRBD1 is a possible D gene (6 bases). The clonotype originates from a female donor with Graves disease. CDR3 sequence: CAISDGAQGQEAFF. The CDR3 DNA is TGTGCCATCAGCGACGGGGCTCAGGGACAAGAAGCTTTCTTT.